This TCR beta chain was recovered during a study of shared clonotypes between healthy human individuals. General study points: The four-donor shared clonotypes exceeded non-shared clonotypes in generation probability, with non-shared ones scoring lower.

Method: immunoSEQ multiplex PCR; TCRdb's copy keeps in-frame clones and lacks some. The sample lists approximately 640,000 clones, roughly 88% occurring once. Details on this clone: Its antigen is unidentified.

Germline V CDR1 and CDR2: SGHVS, FNYEAQ. The length of the CDR3 is 13 residues. V lost 4 bases and J lost 5; bases outside the gene matches: 2. Sequenced sample: memory CD8+ T cells from PBMCs. Sample subset: CD45RO+ cells pooled with CCR7-negative TemRA cells. V is TRBV7-6 and J is TRBJ1-1; 9 bases map to TRBD1. The clonotype was recovered from a man between 18 and 29 years old in good health. Some clones in this sample may be carry-over from other donors' samples. CDR3 in amino acids: CASSSGQGTEAFF. DNA of the CDR3: TGTGCCAGCAGCTCTGGACAGGGGACTGAAGCTTTCTTT.